The 5 T cell receptor beta chains reported below all come from one sample, sequenced in a study of CD8 T cells in ankylosing spondylitis (dated 2017 in TCRdb). The library relied on 5' RACE. The sequencing machine was an Illumina HiSeq 2500. TCRdb reanalyzed the raw reads on its own, using fastp at Q25 for trimming and MiXCR for clone calling, and kept in-frame beta chains. Rows matching on CDR3 protein sequence are summarized as one entry with the most common DNA and genes. The sample table lists 35,000 to 50,000 distinct CDR3 sequences, around 10% of them with a count of one. Roughly a sixth of the sample goes to the ten largest clones. Material: blood, either unsorted or a sorted T cell fraction (not recorded which). The receptors shown here come from a male donor with ankylosing spondylitis or in good health (not recorded which).

This clonotype was counted many times. The chain uses TRBV5-1 and TRBJ2-7; D perhaps matches TRBD2 (6 bases). Germline CDR1 SGHRS, CDR2 YFSETQ. Trimming removed 4 bases at V and 3 bases at J, with 14 bases between. The CDR3 is made up of 14 amino acids. The CDR3 nucleotides read TGCGCCAGCAGCGCGGGGACGATGGGCTACGAGCAGTACTTC. Its translation is CASSAGTMGYEQYF.

This clonotype was observed many times. This rearrangement joins TRBV6-5 to TRBJ1-5, with 9 bases fitting TRBD1. The CDR3 spans 18 residues. Trimming at V came to 2 bases and at J to 0 bases, leaving 8 bases not matched to a gene. The germline V gene has CDR1 MNHEY and CDR2 SVGAGI. DNA of the CDR3: TGTGCCAGCAGTTACGTTTGGGACAGGGCTTATAGCAATCAGCCCCAGCATTTT. Its protein product is CASSYVWDRAYSNQPQHF.

This clonotype was detected ten times or more. The rearrangement links TRBV12-5 to TRBJ2-1; 10 positions agree with TRBD1. After removal of 7 bases from V and 14 bases from J, the junction contained 5 bases not matched to a gene. This CDR3 has 11 residues. Germline CDR1 is LGHNT and CDR2 is FRNRAP. The CDR3 DNA reads TGTGCTAGTGCCCGAGGACAGGGGGAGTTCTTC. This gives the protein CASARGQGEFF.

Many counts were recorded for this clonotype. The chain employs TRBV5-1 and TRBJ2-7; weak D call: TRBD2 (6 bases). There are 15 residues in the CDR3. With 0 bases removed from V and 2 bases from J, the gap between germline ends came to 12 bases. Per germline, CDR1 SGHRS and CDR2 YFSETQ. The DNA for the CDR3 is TGCGCCAGCAGCTTGGCCTCAGGGAGGCCCTACGAGCAGTACTTC. This encodes CASSLASGRPYEQYF.

This clonotype was counted at least ten times. The chain couples TRBV7-2 to TRBJ1-5; possible D gene TRBD1, 6 bases. The CDR3 has 15 amino acids. V was shortened by 2 bases and J by 3 bases, with 11 bases between the two germline ends. Germline values: CDR1 SGHTA, CDR2 FQGNSA. The CDR3 reads CASSLFRDNNQPQHF. The CDR3 bases are TGTGCCAGCAGCTTATTTCGGGACAACAATCAGCCCCAGCATTTT.